Listed here are 30 T cell receptor beta chains from one sample, sequenced in a study of metastatic and nonmetastatic thyroid tumors. Through MiXCR, TCRdb re-clonotyped the PCR reads. The data hold roughly 83,000 clones, with 15% observed a single time. Before thyroid surgery, none of the patients had received any treatment. The sample was blood. These TCRs come from a female donor with papillary thyroid cancer or a benign thyroid nodule (not recorded which). Some clones in this sample may be carry-over from other donors' samples.

This clone was counted many times. V usage is TRBV20-1 and J usage is TRBJ1-1; D gene unclear. From germline, CDR1 is DFQATT and CDR2 SNEGSKA (reference sequence). The CDR3 consists of 13 residues. The ends were cut back, 8 bases at V and 7 bases at J, with 20 bases in the middle. Here the CDR3 DNA reads TGCAGTTCTCCTGGACCCTTAGATGATGAAGCTTTCTTT. As protein: CSSPGPLDDEAFF.

This clone has a count of ten or more. The rearrangement joins TRBV7-8 to TRBJ2-3; possible D gene TRBD1, 5 bases. Between the trimmed V and J ends, which lost 5 bases and 0 bases, there was a span of 18 bases. This CDR3 region has 17 residues. CDR1 SGHVS and CDR2 FQNEAQ come from the germline V gene. The chain's CDR3 is CASSDVTELTSTDTQYF. CDR3 sequence (DNA): TGTGCCAGCAGCGACGTGACAGAACTTACTAGCACAGATACGCAGTATTTT.

On this clone: This could be a read error, since a much larger clone is one nucleotide away. The chain links TRBV11-1 to TRBJ2-3; 11 bases fit TRBD2. CDR1 SGHAT and CDR2 FQDESV come from the germline V gene (reference sequence). The CDR3 sequence is 16 residues long. CDR3 sequence: CASSKTSGGHTDTKYF. The DNA of the CDR3 is TGTGCCAGCAGCAAAACTAGCGGGGGTCACACAGATACGAAGTATTTT.

This clone was counted between two and nine times. A much larger clone differs by one base, so this may be a read error. Other DNA sequences in the same sample also yield this CDR3. The V gene is TRBV3-1, the J gene TRBJ2-1; 10 bases align to TRBD2. This CDR3 comprises 15 residues. CDR1 is LGHDT, CDR2 YNNKEL, per germline (reference sequence). Trimming at V came to 1 base and at J to 7 bases, leaving 4 bases not matched to a gene. The CDR3 protein is CASSQGASGGNEQFF. The DNA of the CDR3 is TGTGCCAGCAGCCAAGGCGCTAGCGGGGGAAATGAGCAGTTCTTC.

This clone was observed many times. The chain has TRBV19 and TRBJ1-3; D is ambiguous. Trimming removed 6 bases at V and 4 bases at J, with 4 bases between. The germline gives CDR1 LNHDA, CDR2 SQIVND (reference sequence). CDR3 length: 11 residues. The CDR3 bases are TGTGCCAGTAGCCGGGGAAACACCATATATTTT. Protein product: CASSRGNTIYF.

This clone was picked up many times. This chain connects TRBV6-1 to TRBJ2-7; D may match TRBD1 or TRBD2 (7 bases each). The CDR3 contains 15 residues. Trimming removed 1 base at V and 3 bases at J, with 13 bases between. CDR1 is MNHNS and CDR2 is SASEGT in the germline V gene. The CDR3, as DNA: TGTGCCAGCAGTGAAGGACAGGGAGGGGACTACGAGCAGTACTTC. Residues: CASSEGQGGDYEQYF.

With respect to this clone: At one boundary the junction diverges from the germline segment, which might be a read error. The chain uses TRBV5-1 and TRBJ2-7; D could derive from TRBD1 or TRBD2 (5 bases each). Germline V gives CDR1 SGHRS, CDR2 YFSETQ. The CDR3 extends over 17 amino acids. CDR3: CAGSLNRGDSSSYEQYF. The CDR3 nucleotides read TGCGCCGGCAGCTTAAACCGGGGAGACAGTAGCTCCTACGAGCAGTACTTC.

This clone was seen ten or more times. The chain is built from TRBV6-6 and TRBJ1-6, with D hard to call. The CDR3 consists of 14 residues. The V and J ends lost 2 bases and 9 bases respectively, with 11 bases between them. Per the germline V gene, CDR1 is MNHNY and CDR2 is SVGAGI (reference sequence). The CDR3, as DNA: TGTGCCAGCAGTTACCGGGTCCCTTTTTCACCCCTCCACTTT. This gives the protein CASSYRVPFSPLHF.

Regarding this clone: It may be a read error: a sequence one base away is much more abundant. The chain couples TRBV20-1 to TRBJ1-5, with D possibly matching TRBD1 (5 bases). Germline assignment: CDR1 DFQATT and CDR2 SNEGSKA (reference sequence). The CDR3 runs to 13 residues. CDR3 in DNA: TGCAGTGCGAGGGGATCTAGAAATCAGCACCAGCATTTT. Residues: CSARGSRNQHQHF.

This clone has ten or more counts. This chain links TRBV12-3 or TRBV12-4 with TRBJ1-2; D perhaps matches TRBD1 (5 bases). Trimming left V 3 bases short and J 7 bases short, with 15 bases between. CDR3 length equals 14 residues. CDR3 residues: CASSFADRTIGYTF. The CDR3 bases are TGTGCCAGCAGTTTCGCCGACAGAACTATTGGCTACACCTTC.

This clone was detected ten times or more. This sequence joins TRBV6-1 and TRBJ2-3, with a tentative D call TRBD2 (6 bases). This CDR3 is 14 amino acids long. Germline loops: CDR1 MNHNS, CDR2 SASEGT. V was cut by 4 bases and J by 0 bases, with 8 bases left in between. Here the CDR3 reads CASSGSGSTDTQYF. The CDR3 DNA follows: TGTGCCAGCAGTGGTAGCGGTAGCACAGATACGCAGTATTTT.

The sample holds many counts of this clone. Other DNA sequences in the same sample also yield this CDR3. The chain links TRBV7-2 to TRBJ1-1; perhaps TRBD1 as D (5 bases). The CDR3 consists of 14 residues. CDR1 and CDR2 (germline): SGHTA, FQGNSA. V gave up 2 bases and J gave up 0 bases, with 7 bases separating them. The CDR3 sequence is CASSLPTVNTEAFF. As DNA, the CDR3 is TGTGCCAGCAGCTTACCGACAGTGAACACTGAAGCTTTCTTT.

This clone occurred many times. The chain is built from TRBV28 and TRBJ1-5, with D possibly being TRBD1 (5 bases). This CDR3 has 15 amino acids. Trimming removed 4 bases from V and 2 bases from J, with 12 bases in between. Germline loops: CDR1 MDHEN, CDR2 SYDVKM. The CDR3, as DNA: TGTGCCAGCAGTTACCCCGACAGCGGCAATCAGCCCCAGCATTTT. It translates to CASSYPDSGNQPQHF.

In its sample, this clone was seen a few times. A much more abundant neighbour one base away suggests this may be a read error. This sample includes further DNA sequences coding for the same CDR3. The chain recombines TRBV19 with TRBJ2-7, with D possibly TRBD2 on 5 matching bases. CDR3 length: 15 residues. CDR1 LNHDA and CDR2 SQIVND come from the germline V gene (reference sequence). V was trimmed by 6 bases and J by 0 bases, leaving 15 bases between them. This CDR3 reads CASSRTEGTSYEQYF. For the CDR3, the DNA is TGTGCCAGTAGCCGAACCGAGGGAACCTCCTACGAGCAGTACTTC.

Concerning this clone itself: The junction departs from the called germline gene at one end, perhaps through a read error. The chain uses TRBV27 and TRBJ1-1; D ambiguous. The CDR3 is 13 amino acids. Germline CDR1 is MNHEY and CDR2 is SMNVEV (reference sequence). The CDR3 nucleotides are TGTGCCAGCAGTTCCACAATGTGGACTGAAGTTTTCTTT. It specifies CASSSTMWTEVFF.

This clone was seen many times. This rearrangement joins TRBV6-1 to TRBJ1-1; tentatively, D is TRBD1 (5 bases). The CDR3 consists of 16 residues. V was cut by 7 bases and J by 0 bases, with 18 bases left in between. The germline gives CDR1 MNHNS, CDR2 SASEGT. The CDR3 region has the DNA TGTGCCAGCAACCGCGATGCGGGGGGGGTGAACACTGAAGCTTTCTTT. This codes for CASNRDAGGVNTEAFF.

Note on this clone: This may come from a read error, since a much larger clone is one base off. In nucleotides, the CDR3 is TGTGCCATCAGTTTCCCGGGACAGGGGTCCTACAATGAGCAGTTCTTC. Encoded protein: CAISFPGQGSYNEQFF. The chain is built from TRBV12-3 or TRBV12-4 and TRBJ2-1; 10 nucleotides align to TRBD1. The CDR3 spans 16 residues.

Remarks on this clone: Given a much more abundant clone one base away, this may be a read error. The chain is built from TRBV5-1 and TRBJ2-3; D not certain. Germline V CDR1 and CDR2: SGHRS, YFSETQ. The CDR3 covers 15 residues. CDR3 in amino acids: CAISSYQLSTDTQYF. The DNA of the CDR3 is TGCGCCATCAGCAGTTACCAACTCAGCACAGATACGCAGTATTTT.

This clone was detected ten times or more. The chain joins TRBV11-2 to TRBJ2-2; D perhaps matches TRBD1 (6 bases). The length of the CDR3 is 19 residues. With 5 bases removed from V and 4 bases from J, the gap between germline ends came to 26 bases. Germline V gives CDR1 SGHAT, CDR2 FQNNGV. CDR3 amino acids: CASSLGWLAGARGTGELFF. DNA for the CDR3: TGTGCCAGCAGCCTCGGGTGGCTAGCAGGGGCGCGAGGCACCGGGGAGCTGTTTTTT.

A few counts support this clone. Since a much larger clone is just one base distant, this may be a read error. The same CDR3 can be traced to other DNA sequences in this sample. The chain links TRBV20-1 to TRBJ2-7; 11 bases are shared with TRBD1. The CDR3 has 15 residues. The trim removed 1 base at V and 6 bases at J, leaving 8 bases unmatched. Germline lookup yields CDR1 DFQATT and CDR2 SNEGSKA (reference sequence). CDR3 sequence reads: CSARVPGTGGGEQYF. The CDR3, as DNA: TGCAGTGCTAGAGTACCCGGGACAGGGGGGGGCGAGCAGTACTTC.

There are many counts of this clone. This rearrangement joins TRBV28 to TRBJ1-2; 8 bases line up with TRBD1. Losses at the gene ends were 4 bases for V and 7 bases for J; bases not matched to a gene: 17. This CDR3 has 17 residues. Per the germline V gene, CDR1 is MDHEN and CDR2 is SYDVKM. This chain's CDR3 is CASSSPTVGQGVAGYTF. The CDR3, as DNA: TGTGCCAGCAGTTCCCCTACCGTAGGACAGGGAGTTGCTGGCTACACCTTC.

This clone showed up many times. The chain recombines TRBV19 with TRBJ1-4, with TRBD1 as a possible D gene (5 bases). Between the trimmed V and J ends, which lost 3 bases and 8 bases, there was a span of 10 bases. CDR1 is LNHDA and CDR2 is SQIVND in the germline V gene (reference sequence). CDR3 length: 13 residues. The CDR3 coding sequence is TGTGCCAGTAGTATCCGGGGCGGGGAAAAACTGTTTTTT. It encodes CASSIRGGEKLFF.

The table lists this clone with many counts. The rearrangement joins TRBV6-1 to TRBJ1-6; the match to TRBD1 covers 11 bases. Germline lookup yields CDR1 MNHNS and CDR2 SASEGT. The CDR3 has 16 residues. Germline trimming cut 6 bases from V and 6 bases from J; bases unmatched to any gene: 7. CDR3 sequence reads: CASSRTGGAVNSPLHF. CDR3 bases: TGTGCCAGCAGCCGGACAGGGGGCGCGGTTAATTCACCCCTCCACTTT.

Details on this clone: A single base separates this from a much larger clone, so it may be a read error. V usage is TRBV29-1 and J usage is TRBJ2-5; weak D call: TRBD2 (6 bases). The germline V and J ends were trimmed by 6 bases and 5 bases, with 22 bases remaining between them. The CDR3 runs to 15 residues. Germline CDR1 SQVTM, CDR2 ANQGSEA. CDR3 sequence: CSVAATSWGRETQYF. CDR3 in DNA: TGCAGCGTCGCCGCAACTAGCTGGGGGAGGGAGACCCAGTACTTC.

A remark on this clone: This could be a read error, since a much larger clone is one nucleotide away. The chain carries TRBV11-2 and TRBJ2-2; no definite D call. CDR3 length equals 13 residues. Trimming shortened V by 7 bases and J by 1 base, and 7 bases separated the two germline ends. Germline CDR1 reads SGHAT; CDR2 reads FQNNGV. CDR3 nucleotides: TGTGCCAGCATGGACCTGAACACCGGGGAGCTGTTTTTT. Translating gives CASMDLNTGELFF.

To note about this clone: A much bigger clone sits one base away, suggesting this may be a read error. V gene TRBV29-1 combines with J gene TRBJ1-1; D perhaps matches TRBD1 (5 bases). The CDR3 runs to 15 residues. CDR1 and CDR2 from the germline V gene are SQVTM and ANQGSEA. V lost 5 bases and J 4 bases, leaving 20 bases between the germline ends. The CDR3 DNA is TGCAGCGTTCGCAGGGTGGCGGCTGTGGTCACTGAAGCTTTCTTT. This codes for CSVRRVAAVVTEAFF. Full variable domain (outside the CDR3, taken from reference TRBV29-1 and TRBJ1-1): SAVISQKPSRDICQRGTSLTIQCQVDSQVTMMFWYRQQPGQSLTLIATANQGSEATYESGFVIDKFPISRPNLTFSTLTVSNMSPEDSSIYLCSVRRVAAVVTEAFFGQGTRLTVV.

This clone was observed many times. As DNA, the CDR3 is TGTGCCAGCAGCTTAGGACAGGGCGGGTCCTACGAGCAGTACTTC. Encoded protein: CASSLGQGGSYEQYF. This chain uses TRBV5-4 with TRBJ2-7; TRBD1 matches at 8 bases. V gave up 2 bases and J gave up 1 base; unmatched junction bases: 5. Germline V CDR1 and CDR2: SGHNT, YYREEE (reference sequence). This CDR3 has 15 amino acids.

Details on this clone: The CDR3 does not close with the conserved phenylalanine or tryptophan, likely indicating a read error. This chain connects TRBV5-1 to TRBJ2-5, with D unclear. The V gene lost 6 bases and the J gene lost 4 bases, with 19 bases spanning the gap. CDR3 size: 15 residues. Germline CDR1 SGHRS, CDR2 YFSETQ. CDR3 DNA: TGCGCCAGCATCTTTATCGCTCAGGTGGGAGAGACCCAGTACCTC. This codes for CASIFIAQVGETQYL.

This clone was seen at least ten times. The CDR3 spells CASSRDRGTEAFF. In nucleotides, the CDR3 is TGTGCCAGCAGCCGGGACAGGGGCACTGAAGCTTTCTTT. The rearrangement links TRBV16 to TRBJ1-1, with 10 bases that match TRBD1. The CDR3 covers 13 residues. The germline V gene encodes CDR1 KGHSY and CDR2 FQNENV. The ends lost 4 bases at V and 4 bases at J; junction bases unmatched: 0.

This clone was seen ten or more times. The rearrangement uses TRBV13 and TRBJ1-1; 8 bases align to TRBD1. Trimming removed 8 bases from V and 6 bases from J; junction bases left unmatched: 11. CDR1 is PRHDT and CDR2 is FYEKMQ in the germline V gene (reference sequence). CDR3 length equals 14 residues. The CDR3 sequence is CASGAPQGAAEAFF. The CDR3 DNA reads TGTGCCAGCGGGGCCCCCCAGGGGGCCGCTGAAGCTTTCTTT.